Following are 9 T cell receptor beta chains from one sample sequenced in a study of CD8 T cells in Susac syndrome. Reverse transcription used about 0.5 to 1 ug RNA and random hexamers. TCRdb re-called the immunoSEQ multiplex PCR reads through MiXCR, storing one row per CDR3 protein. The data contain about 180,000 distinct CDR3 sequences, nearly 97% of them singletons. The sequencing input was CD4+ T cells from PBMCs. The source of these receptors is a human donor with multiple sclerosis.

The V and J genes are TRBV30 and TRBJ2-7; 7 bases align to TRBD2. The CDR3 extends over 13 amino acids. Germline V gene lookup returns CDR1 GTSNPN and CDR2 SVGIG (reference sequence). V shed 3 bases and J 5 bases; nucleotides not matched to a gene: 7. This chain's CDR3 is CAWRGGIVDEQYF. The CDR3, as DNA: TGTGCCTGGAGGGGGGGGATAGTAGACGAGCAGTACTTC.

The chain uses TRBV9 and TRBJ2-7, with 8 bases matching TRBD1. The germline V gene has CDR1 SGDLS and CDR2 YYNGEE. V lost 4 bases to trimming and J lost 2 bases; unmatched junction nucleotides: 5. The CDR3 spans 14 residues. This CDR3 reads CASSRQGFTYEQYF. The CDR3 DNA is TGTGCCAGCAGCCGACAGGGGTTCACCTACGAGCAGTACTTC. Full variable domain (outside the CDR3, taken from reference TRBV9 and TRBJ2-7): DSGVTQTPKHLITATGQRVTLRCSPRSGDLSVYWYQQSLDQGLQFLIQYYNGEERAKGNILERFSAQQFPDLHSELNLSSLELGDSALYFCASSRQGFTYEQYFGPGTRLTVT.

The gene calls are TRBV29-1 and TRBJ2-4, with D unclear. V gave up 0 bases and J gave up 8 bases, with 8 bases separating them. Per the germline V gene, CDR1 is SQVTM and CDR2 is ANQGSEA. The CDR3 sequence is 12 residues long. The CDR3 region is CSVEDSGDIQYF. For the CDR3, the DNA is TGCAGCGTTGAAGACTCTGGGGACATTCAGTACTTC.

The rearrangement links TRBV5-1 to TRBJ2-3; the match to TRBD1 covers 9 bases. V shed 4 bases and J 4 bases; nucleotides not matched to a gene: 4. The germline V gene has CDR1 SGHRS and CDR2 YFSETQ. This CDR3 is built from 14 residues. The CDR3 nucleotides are TGCGCCAGCAGCACAAGACAGGGGGCAGATACGCAGTATTTT. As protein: CASSTRQGADTQYF.

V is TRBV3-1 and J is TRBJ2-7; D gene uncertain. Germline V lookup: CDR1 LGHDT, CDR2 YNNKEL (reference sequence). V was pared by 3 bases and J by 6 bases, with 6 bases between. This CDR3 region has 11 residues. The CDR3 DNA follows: TGTGCCAGCAGCCACTCCACCGAGCAGTACTTC. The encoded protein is CASSHSTEQYF.

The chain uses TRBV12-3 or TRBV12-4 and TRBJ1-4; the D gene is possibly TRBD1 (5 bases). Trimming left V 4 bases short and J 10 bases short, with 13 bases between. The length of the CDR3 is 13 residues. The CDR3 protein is CASSSSGIRKLFF. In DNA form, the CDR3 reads TGTGCCAGCAGTTCTTCAGGGATCCGAAAACTGTTTTTT.

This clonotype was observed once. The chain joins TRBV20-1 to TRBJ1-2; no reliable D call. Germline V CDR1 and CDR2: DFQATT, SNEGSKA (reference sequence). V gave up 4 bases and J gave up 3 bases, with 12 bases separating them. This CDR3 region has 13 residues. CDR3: CSAKSARDYGYTF. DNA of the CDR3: TGCAGTGCTAAATCCGCCAGAGACTATGGCTACACCTTC.

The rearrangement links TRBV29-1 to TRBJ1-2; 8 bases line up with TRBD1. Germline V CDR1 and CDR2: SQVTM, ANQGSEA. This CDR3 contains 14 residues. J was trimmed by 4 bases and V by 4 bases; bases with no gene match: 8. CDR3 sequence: CSVGGQAPLYGYTF. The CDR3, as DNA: TGCAGCGTTGGGGGACAGGCCCCCCTCTATGGCTACACCTTC.

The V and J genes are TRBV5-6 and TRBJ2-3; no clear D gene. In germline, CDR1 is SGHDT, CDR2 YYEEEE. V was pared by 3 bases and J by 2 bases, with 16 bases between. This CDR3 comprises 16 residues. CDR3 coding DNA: TGTGCCAGCAGCTCGTCTCGGGCCCCGTACACAGATACGCAGTATTTT. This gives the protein CASSSSRAPYTDTQYF.